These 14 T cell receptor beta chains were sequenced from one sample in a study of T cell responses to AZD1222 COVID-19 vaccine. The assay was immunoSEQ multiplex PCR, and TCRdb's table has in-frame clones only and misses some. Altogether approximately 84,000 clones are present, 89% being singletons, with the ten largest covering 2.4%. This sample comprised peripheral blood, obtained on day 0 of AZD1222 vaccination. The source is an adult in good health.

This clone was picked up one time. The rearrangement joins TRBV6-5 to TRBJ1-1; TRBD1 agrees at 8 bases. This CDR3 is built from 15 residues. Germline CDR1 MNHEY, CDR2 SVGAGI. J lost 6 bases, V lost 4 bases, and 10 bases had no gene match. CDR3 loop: CASSWTRGRRAEAFF. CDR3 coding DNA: TGTGCCAGCAGTTGGACCAGGGGGCGAAGGGCTGAAGCTTTCTTT.

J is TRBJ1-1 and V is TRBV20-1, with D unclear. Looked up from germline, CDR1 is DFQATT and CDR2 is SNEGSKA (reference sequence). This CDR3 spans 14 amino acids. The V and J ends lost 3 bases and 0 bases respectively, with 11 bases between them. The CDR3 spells CSASQGLMNTEAFF. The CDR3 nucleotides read TGCAGTGCTAGTCAAGGGCTCATGAACACTGAAGCTTTCTTT.

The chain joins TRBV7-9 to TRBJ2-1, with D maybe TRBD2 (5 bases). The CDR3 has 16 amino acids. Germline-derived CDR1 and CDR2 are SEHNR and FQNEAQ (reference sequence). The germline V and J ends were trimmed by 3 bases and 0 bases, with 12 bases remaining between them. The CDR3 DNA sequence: TGTGCCAGCAGCTTTGGAGGCAGCTCCTCCTACAATGAGCAGTTCTTC. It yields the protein CASSFGGSSSYNEQFF.

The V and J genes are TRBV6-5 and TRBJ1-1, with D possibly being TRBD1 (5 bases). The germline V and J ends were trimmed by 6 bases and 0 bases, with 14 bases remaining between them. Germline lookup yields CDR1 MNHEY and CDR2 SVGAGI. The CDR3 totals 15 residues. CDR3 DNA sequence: TGTGCCAGCAGACGTACAGGACTCATGAACACTGAAGCTTTCTTT. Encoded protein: CASRRTGLMNTEAFF.

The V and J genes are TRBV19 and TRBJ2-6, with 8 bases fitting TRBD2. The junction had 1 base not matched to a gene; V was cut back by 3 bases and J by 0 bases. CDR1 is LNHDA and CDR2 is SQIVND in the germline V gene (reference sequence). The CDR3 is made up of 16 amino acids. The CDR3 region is CASSIGGGSGANVLTF. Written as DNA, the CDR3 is TGTGCCAGTAGTATCGGGGGGGGCTCTGGGGCCAACGTCCTGACTTTC.

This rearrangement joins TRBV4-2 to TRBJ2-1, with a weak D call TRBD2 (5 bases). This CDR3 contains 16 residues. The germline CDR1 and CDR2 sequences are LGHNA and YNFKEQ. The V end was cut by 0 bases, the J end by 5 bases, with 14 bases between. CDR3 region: CASSQDQSGFDNEQFF. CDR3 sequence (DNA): TGTGCCAGCAGCCAAGATCAAAGCGGCTTCGACAATGAGCAGTTCTTC.

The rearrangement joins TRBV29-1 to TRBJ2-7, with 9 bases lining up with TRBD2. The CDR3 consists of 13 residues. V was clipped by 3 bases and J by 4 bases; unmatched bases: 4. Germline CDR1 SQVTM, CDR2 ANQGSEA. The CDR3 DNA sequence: TGCAGCGTTGATGGCGGGGGGGCTTACGAGCAGTACTTC. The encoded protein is CSVDGGGAYEQYF.

As DNA, the CDR3 is TGTGCCAGCAGTACCTCCCTGGAGAACACTGAAGCTTTCTTT. Translated: CASSTSLENTEAFF. This chain links TRBV6-5 with TRBJ1-1; D is unclear. V was shortened by 5 bases and J by 1 base, with 11 bases between the two germline ends. The V gene's germline CDR1 is MNHEY and CDR2 SVGAGI. This CDR3 is 14 amino acids long.

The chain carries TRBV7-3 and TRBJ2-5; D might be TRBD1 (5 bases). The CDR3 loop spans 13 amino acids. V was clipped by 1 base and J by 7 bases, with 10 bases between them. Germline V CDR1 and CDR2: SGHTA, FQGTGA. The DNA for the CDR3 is TGTGCCAGCAGCTTAAACCCCCAGGGGACCCAGTACTTC. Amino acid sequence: CASSLNPQGTQYF.

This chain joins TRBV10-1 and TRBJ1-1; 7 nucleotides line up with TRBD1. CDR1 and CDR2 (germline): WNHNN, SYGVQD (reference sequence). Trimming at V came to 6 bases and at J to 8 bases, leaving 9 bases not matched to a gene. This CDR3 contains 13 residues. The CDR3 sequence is CASSGTAATEAFF. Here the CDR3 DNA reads TGCGCCAGCAGCGGGACAGCCGCTACCGAAGCTTTCTTT.

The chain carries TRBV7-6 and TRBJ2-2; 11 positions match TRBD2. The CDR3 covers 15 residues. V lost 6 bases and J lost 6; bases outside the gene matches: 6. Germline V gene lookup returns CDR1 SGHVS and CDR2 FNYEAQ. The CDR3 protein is CASRSTSGKAGELFF. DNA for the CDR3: TGTGCCAGCAGATCGACTAGCGGGAAAGCCGGGGAGCTGTTTTTT.

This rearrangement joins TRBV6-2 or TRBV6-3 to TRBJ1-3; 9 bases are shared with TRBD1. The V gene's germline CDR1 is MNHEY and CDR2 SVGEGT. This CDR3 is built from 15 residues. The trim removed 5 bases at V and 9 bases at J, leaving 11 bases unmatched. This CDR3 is CASSHVPGQGGTIYF. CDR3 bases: TGTGCCAGCAGTCACGTCCCGGGACAGGGCGGCACCATATATTTT.

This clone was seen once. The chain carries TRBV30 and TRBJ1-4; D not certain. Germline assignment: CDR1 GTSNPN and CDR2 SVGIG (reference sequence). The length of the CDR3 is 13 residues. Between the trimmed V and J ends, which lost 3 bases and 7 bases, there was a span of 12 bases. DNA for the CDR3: TGTGCCTGGAGCTTCTTTGAGGGTGAAAAACTGTTTTTT. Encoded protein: CAWSFFEGEKLFF.

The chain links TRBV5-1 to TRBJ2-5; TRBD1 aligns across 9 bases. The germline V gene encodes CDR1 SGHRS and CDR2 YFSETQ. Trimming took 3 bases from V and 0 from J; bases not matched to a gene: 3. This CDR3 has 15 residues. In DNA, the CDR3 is TGCGCCAGCAGCTCCGGGACAGGGTACCAAGAGACCCAGTACTTC. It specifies CASSSGTGYQETQYF. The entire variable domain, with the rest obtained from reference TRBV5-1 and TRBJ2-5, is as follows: KAGVTQTPRYLIKTRGQQVTLSCSPISGHRSVSWYQQTPGQGLQFLFEYFSETQRNKGNFPGRFSGRQFSNSRSEMNVSTLELGDSALYLCASSSGTGYQETQYFGPGTRLLVL.